The entry below describes one T cell receptor beta chain. Reverse transcription of roughly 0.5 to 1 ug RNA was carried out with random hexamers. From the immunoSEQ multiplex PCR reads, TCRdb called clonotypes with MiXCR, one entry per CDR3 protein. Altogether 170,000 or so distinct CDR3 sequences are present, roughly 94% being singletons, with the ten largest covering 0.1% to 0.12%. The sample comes from a study of CD8 T cells in Susac syndrome. The CDR3 contains 15 residues. V gave up 0 bases and J gave up 5 bases, with 14 bases separating them. Looked up from germline, CDR1 is SGHNT and CDR2 is YYREEE (reference sequence).

Sequenced sample: CD4+ T cells from PBMCs. The clonotype originates from a human donor with Susac syndrome. The J gene is TRBJ1-2, the V gene TRBV5-4; the D gene is possibly TRBD1 (6 bases). The CDR3 loop is CASSLDGTPRYGYTF. For the CDR3, the DNA is TGTGCCAGCAGCTTGGACGGGACACCTCGATATGGCTACACCTTC. Combining the CDR3 with reference TRBV5-4 and TRBJ1-2 gives the whole variable domain ETGVTQSPTHLIKTRGQQVTLRCSSQSGHNTVSWYQQALGQGPQFIFQYYREEENGRGNFPPRFSGLQFPNYSSELNVNALELDDSALYLCASSLDGTPRYGYTFGSGTRLTVV.